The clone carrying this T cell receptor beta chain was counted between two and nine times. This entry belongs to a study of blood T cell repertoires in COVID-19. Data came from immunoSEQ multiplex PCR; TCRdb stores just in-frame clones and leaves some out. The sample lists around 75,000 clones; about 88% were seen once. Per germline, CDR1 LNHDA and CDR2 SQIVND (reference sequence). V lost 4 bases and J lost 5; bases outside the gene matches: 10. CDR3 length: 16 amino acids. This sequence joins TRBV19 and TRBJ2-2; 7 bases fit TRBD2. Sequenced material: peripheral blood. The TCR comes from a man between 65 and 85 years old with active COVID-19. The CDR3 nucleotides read TGTGCCAGTAGTAGGAGGGAGGGCCGAGGGACCGGGGAGCTGTTTTTT. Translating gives CASSRREGRGTGELFF.